Sequencing of this TCR beta chain was carried out in a study of cytomegalovirus exposure and HLA in healthy donors. V was pared by 3 bases and J by 7 bases, with 7 bases of the junction left unmatched. The CDR3 runs 15 residues. Germline values: CDR1 LNHDA, CDR2 SQIVND (reference sequence). It was with 60 Vbeta and 13 Jbeta primers that the PCR ran. Here immunoSEQ multiplex PCR was the method, and the copy in TCRdb shows in-frame clones only, minus some. This table holds roughly 190,000 clones, around 81% found once. This clone was detected once. The material sequenced was PBMCs. V gene TRBV19 combines with J gene TRBJ2-2; 8 nucleotides agree with TRBD2. The sequence was collected from a woman between 45 and 60 years old in good health and CMV-seropositive. CDR3 bases: TGTGCCAGTAGTATCTCAGCGGGGGCAGGCGGGGAGCTGTTTTTT. Translation: CASSISAGAGGELFF.